This T cell receptor beta chain originates from a study of human T cells and chemical hapten exposure. TCRdb re-called the RACE reads with MiXCR, one entry per CDR3 protein. Among 350,000 or so distinct CDR3 sequences listed, approximately 6.3% were seen once. Time point noted: patch test 1, 2 weeks after DPC sensitization. This sample's treatment: therapeutic diphenylcyclopropenone sensitization with weekly scalp DPC. This clonotype was recorded a few times. Sequencing used whole blood, obtained in connection with sensitization to the hapten diphenylcyclopropenone (DPC). This receptor was taken from a woman between 18 and 30 years old with alopecia areata. Some clones in this sample may be carry-over from other donors' samples.

The CDR3 region is CASSPLLGNQPQHF. CDR3 sequence (DNA): TGTGCCAGCAGCCCCCTTTTAGGGAATCAGCCCCAGCATTTT. The chain is built from TRBV4-2 and TRBJ1-5; D remains ambiguous. Germline CDR1 is LGHNA and CDR2 is YNFKEQ. There are 14 residues in the CDR3. V lost 4 bases and J lost 4, with 11 bases in between.